The clone carrying this TCR beta chain was picked up a small number of times. The entry originates in a study of human T cells and chemical hapten exposure. Per germline, CDR1 LGHDT and CDR2 YNNKEL (reference sequence). This CDR3 is built from 15 residues. The J segment lost 0 bases and the V segment lost 6 bases, leaving 6 bases of the junction unmatched. Time point noted: pre-sensitization, week 0. The treatment was: therapeutic diphenylcyclopropenone sensitization with weekly scalp DPC. Each CDR3 protein is one row after TCRdb ran MiXCR on the RACE reads. The data contain 90,000 or so distinct CDR3 sequences, about 8% of them singletons.

The chain couples TRBV3-1 to TRBJ2-7, with 9 nucleotides matching TRBD1. The receptor comes from a man in his forties with alopecia areata. Some clones in this sample may be carry-over from other donors' samples. Here the sequenced sample was whole blood, taken in connection with sensitization to the hapten diphenylcyclopropenone (DPC). The CDR3 loop is CASSSSGQGSYEQYF. CDR3 coding DNA: TGTGCCAGCAGTTCCTCGGGACAGGGCTCCTACGAGCAGTACTTC.